The 29 T cell receptor beta chains reported below all come from one sample, sequenced in a study of blood T cell repertoires in COVID-19. TCRdb's table, derived via immunoSEQ multiplex PCR, lists solely in-frame clones and lacks some. The sample carries 300,000 to 450,000 clones, approximately 89% recorded once. The sample was peripheral blood. These receptor sequences come from a woman in her sixties or seventies with COVID-19, enrolled during active disease.

There are a few counts of this clone. Other DNA sequences in the sample encode the same CDR3. The chain recombines TRBV3-1 (or the pseudogene TRBV3-2) with TRBJ2-7, with D tentatively TRBD2 (6 bases). V lost 6 bases and J lost 6, with 12 bases in between. CDR3 length: 12 residues. The germline gives CDR1 LGHDT, CDR2 YNNKEL (reference sequence). The CDR3 DNA is TGTGCCAGCAGTCGCCAGGGAGGCGAGCAGTACTTC. This sequence encodes CASSRQGGEQYF.

This sequence joins TRBV7-8 and TRBJ1-5, with D unclear. CDR3 length: 14 residues. V dropped 2 bases and J dropped 2 bases, with 7 bases sitting between them. Germline V gene data show CDR1 as SGHVS and CDR2 as FQNEAQ. For the CDR3, the DNA is TGTGCCAGCAGCTTACAGTCCCGCAATCAGCCCCAGCATTTT. This encodes CASSLQSRNQPQHF.

As DNA, the CDR3 is TGTGCCAGCAGTAACAGGTCTGTTCCCTATGGCTACACCTTC. Residues: CASSNRSVPYGYTF. The chain carries TRBV6-4 and TRBJ1-2; TRBD1 is a possible D gene (5 bases). CDR1 and CDR2 (germline): MRHNA, SNTAGT. The V end was cut by 5 bases, the J end by 4 bases, with 14 bases between. The CDR3 is 14 amino acids.

This clone was recorded a few times. V usage is TRBV2 and J usage is TRBJ1-5, with 8 bases that match TRBD1. The V segment lost 4 bases and the J segment 2 bases; nucleotides outside the gene matches: 4. The CDR3 sequence is 15 residues long. In germline, CDR1 is SNHLY, CDR2 FYNNEI. CDR3 loop: CASSGQGKGNQPQHF. As DNA, the CDR3 is TGTGCCAGCAGTGGACAGGGGAAAGGCAATCAGCCCCAGCATTTT.

The genes are TRBV6-4 and TRBJ2-6; TRBD1 might be the D (6 bases). This CDR3 comprises 17 residues. Per germline, CDR1 MRHNA and CDR2 SNTAGT. V gave up 8 bases and J gave up 3 bases, with 20 bases separating them. This chain's CDR3 is CASGPGQPSGGANVLTF. Here the CDR3 DNA reads TGTGCCAGCGGCCCGGGACAACCCTCTGGTGGGGCCAACGTCCTGACTTTC.

This rearrangement joins TRBV27 to TRBJ1-1; TRBD1 aligns across 11 bases. The CDR3 length is 16 residues. V shed 3 bases and J 6 bases; nucleotides not matched to a gene: 9. Germline V gene sequence: CDR1 MNHEY, CDR2 SMNVEV (reference sequence). CDR3 region: CASSFLLPGQGAEAFF. Here the CDR3 DNA reads TGTGCCAGCAGTTTTCTCCTCCCGGGACAGGGGGCTGAAGCTTTCTTT.

The chain joins TRBV29-1 to TRBJ1-2; 7 bases agree with TRBD1. This CDR3 is built from 12 residues. Trimming removed 2 bases from V and 8 bases from J; junction bases left unmatched: 5. Germline CDR1 SQVTM, CDR2 ANQGSEA. In nucleotides, the CDR3 is TGCAGCGTTGAAACGTCAGGGGGAGGCTACACCTTC. This gives the protein CSVETSGGGYTF.

V gene TRBV30 combines with J gene TRBJ1-1; D ambiguous. The V gene's germline CDR1 is GTSNPN and CDR2 SVGIG (reference sequence). The germline V and J ends were trimmed by 4 bases and 0 bases, with 6 bases remaining between them. The CDR3 is 12 amino acids. The CDR3 sequence is CAWKPVNTEAFF. The CDR3 nucleotides are TGTGCCTGGAAGCCTGTGAACACTGAAGCTTTCTTT. Based on the CDR3 plus reference TRBV30 and TRBJ1-1, the full variable domain is SQTIHQWPATLVQPVGSPLSLECTVEGTSNPNLYWYRQAAGRGLQLLFYSVGIGQISSEVPQNLSASRPQDRQFILSSKKLLLSDSGFYLCAWKPVNTEAFFGQGTRLTVV.

The V call is TRBV5-8, the J call TRBJ1-5; D might be TRBD1 (6 bases). V was clipped by 4 bases and J by 4 bases, with 9 bases between them. The CDR3 has 13 amino acids. The germline gives CDR1 SGHTS, CDR2 YDEGEE. The CDR3 nucleotides are TGTGCCAGCAGCGACAGGTTTAATCAGCCCCAGCATTTT. It translates to CASSDRFNQPQHF.

This clone occurred a few times. This chain joins TRBV27 and TRBJ2-2; TRBD1 aligns across 7 bases. This CDR3 has 15 residues. Germline V lookup: CDR1 MNHEY, CDR2 SMNVEV (reference sequence). The J segment lost 4 bases and the V segment lost 2 bases, leaving 4 bases of the junction unmatched. The DNA of the CDR3 is TGTGCCAGCAGTTTACAGGGGGTCACCACCGGGGAGCTGTTTTTT. Translation: CASSLQGVTTGELFF.

Worth noting for this clone: A read error may account for a junction end that differs from germline. The rearrangement links TRBV6-1 to TRBJ2-7, with 9 bases lining up with TRBD1. CDR1 and CDR2 from the germline V gene are MNHNS and SASEGT. The CDR3 spans 15 residues. The CDR3 DNA is TGTGCCAGCAGGGAAGACAGGGGGGGAACTTACGAGCAGTACTTC. Residues: CASREDRGGTYEQYF.

The V and J genes are TRBV9 and TRBJ2-2, with 7 bases aligning to TRBD1. The CDR3 contains 16 residues. The V and J ends lost 3 bases and 0 bases, in that order; junction bases with no gene match: 5. The germline gives CDR1 SGDLS, CDR2 YYNGEE. CDR3 DNA sequence: TGTGCCAGCAGCGCGCCGGACAGGCCGAACACCGGGGAGCTGTTTTTT. Its translation: CASSAPDRPNTGELFF.

In DNA form, the CDR3 reads TGTGCCAGCAGCTTAGGCCCCGACAGGCCCCAGCATTTT. This sequence encodes CASSLGPDRPQHF. This chain links TRBV7-7 with TRBJ1-5; possibly TRBD1 for D (5 bases). V shed 1 base and J shed 9 bases, with 10 bases lying between them. CDR3 length: 13 residues. Germline CDR1 SSHAT, CDR2 FNYEAQ (reference sequence).

The chain couples TRBV20-1 to TRBJ1-2, with 8 bases that match TRBD1. Unmatched junction bases numbered 10, after V lost 3 bases and J lost 4 bases. From germline, CDR1 is DFQATT and CDR2 SNEGSKA (reference sequence). The CDR3 loop spans 15 amino acids. The CDR3 region is CSASIQQGGGYGYTF. The CDR3 region has the DNA TGCAGTGCTAGTATTCAACAGGGGGGAGGCTATGGCTACACCTTC.

This clone was picked up one time. The chain combines TRBV29-1 with TRBJ1-2, with D maybe TRBD1 (5 bases). This CDR3 spans 12 amino acids. The V gene lost 4 bases and the J gene lost 4 bases, with 10 bases spanning the gap. Germline loops: CDR1 SQVTM, CDR2 ANQGSEA. The CDR3 DNA is TGCAGCGTTGCGGGGGTGGCCTATGGCTACACCTTC. It yields the protein CSVAGVAYGYTF. The full variable domain, in which reference TRBV29-1 and TRBJ1-2 provide the parts outside the CDR3, is SAVISQKPSRDICQRGTSLTIQCQVDSQVTMMFWYRQQPGQSLTLIATANQGSEATYESGFVIDKFPISRPNLTFSTLTVSNMSPEDSSIYLCSVAGVAYGYTFGSGTRLTVV.

CDR3: CASTKDRANTEAFF. Here the CDR3 DNA reads TGTGCCAGCACCAAGGACAGGGCAAACACTGAAGCTTTCTTT. The chain joins TRBV6-5 to TRBJ1-1; TRBD1 aligns across 8 bases. Germline-derived CDR1 and CDR2 are MNHEY and SVGAGI. The V gene end was trimmed by 7 bases and the J gene end by 2 bases; junction bases not matched to a gene: 6. The CDR3 spans 14 residues.

The rearrangement uses TRBV19 and TRBJ1-1; 7 bases are a match to TRBD1. V was clipped by 2 bases and J by 1 base; unmatched bases: 4. CDR1 and CDR2 from the germline V gene are LNHDA and SQIVND (reference sequence). The CDR3 is made up of 15 amino acids. The CDR3 here is CASSIQGEWNTEAFF. For the CDR3, the DNA is TGTGCCAGTAGTATACAGGGGGAGTGGAACACTGAAGCTTTCTTT.

CDR3 nucleotides: TGTGCCAGCAGCTTAGACAGGTGGATATATGGCTACACCTTC. Its translation: CASSLDRWIYGYTF. The chain uses TRBV7-9 and TRBJ1-2; the D gene is possibly TRBD1 (5 bases). Germline V gene lookup returns CDR1 SEHNR and CDR2 FQNEAQ (reference sequence). V lost 1 base to trimming and J lost 5 bases, with 11 bases between them. The CDR3 length is 14 residues.

J is TRBJ2-2 and V is TRBV11-3, with 11 bases lining up with TRBD1. The CDR3 sequence is 14 residues long. Trimming at V came to 8 bases and at J to 4 bases, leaving 3 bases not matched to a gene. Germline loops: CDR1 SGHNT, CDR2 YENEEA. This chain's CDR3 is CASGGTGGTGELFF. For the CDR3, the DNA is TGTGCCAGCGGTGGGACAGGGGGCACCGGGGAGCTGTTTTTT.

The gene calls are TRBV3-1 (or the pseudogene TRBV3-2) and TRBJ1-5, with D possibly TRBD1 on 5 matching bases. This CDR3 has 16 residues. The V gene lost 5 bases and the J gene lost 0 bases, with 14 bases spanning the gap. Germline CDR1 is LGHDT and CDR2 is YNNKEL (reference sequence). CDR3 region: CASSTGGAYSNQPQHF. The CDR3 DNA sequence: TGTGCCAGCAGCACCGGAGGGGCATATAGCAATCAGCCCCAGCATTTT.

The rearrangement joins TRBV19 to TRBJ2-4; 8 bases are shared with TRBD1. The J segment lost 2 bases and the V segment lost 4 bases, leaving 10 bases of the junction unmatched. The CDR3 runs to 17 residues. Germline V CDR1 and CDR2: LNHDA, SQIVND (reference sequence). The CDR3: CASSTPSGGMTKNIQYF. Written as DNA, the CDR3 is TGTGCCAGTAGTACCCCCTCAGGGGGCATGACCAAAAACATTCAGTACTTC.

The chain has TRBV9 and TRBJ1-6, with D possibly matching TRBD1 (6 bases). Between the trimmed V and J ends, which lost 2 bases and 7 bases, there was a span of 10 bases. CDR1 and CDR2 from the germline V gene are SGDLS and YYNGEE. The CDR3 has 14 residues. CDR3 nucleotides: TGTGCCAGCAGCGTCGACAGGTGGAATTCACCCCTCCACTTT. Protein product: CASSVDRWNSPLHF.

The rearrangement links TRBV9 to TRBJ1-2; tentative D call: TRBD1 (6 bases). The germline V gene encodes CDR1 SGDLS and CDR2 YYNGEE. V was shortened by 0 bases and J by 2 bases, with 14 bases between the two germline ends. The CDR3 contains 16 residues. The CDR3 nucleotides are TGTGCCAGCAGCGTAGGGGGCAGGGGAACAAACTATGGCTACACCTTC. This encodes CASSVGGRGTNYGYTF.

The chain uses TRBV2 and TRBJ2-7; TRBD1 might be the D (6 bases). Trimming took 3 bases from V and 3 from J, leaving 12 bases between them. This CDR3 spans 14 amino acids. Looked up from germline, CDR1 is SNHLY and CDR2 is FYNNEI. Here the CDR3 reads CASSEAGVGYEQYF. The DNA for the CDR3 is TGTGCCAGCAGTGAGGCAGGGGTGGGCTACGAGCAGTACTTC.

This sequence joins TRBV4-2 and TRBJ1-2; maybe TRBD1 (5 bases). The length of the CDR3 is 16 residues. V lost 2 bases to trimming and J lost 4 bases, with 17 bases between them. The germline V gene encodes CDR1 LGHNA and CDR2 YNFKEQ. CDR3 sequence (DNA): TGTGCCAGCAGCCAAACGGGGGGGACGTGGGGCTATGGCTACACCTTC. It codes for CASSQTGGTWGYGYTF.

This clone came up once. The chain employs TRBV2 and TRBJ1-3; a weak D match, TRBD1 (6 bases). Trimming shortened V by 6 bases and J by 3 bases, and 15 bases separated the two germline ends. The CDR3 runs 15 residues. CDR1 and CDR2 (germline): SNHLY, FYNNEI. The CDR3 DNA is TGTGCCAGCAGGCAGCAGGGGCTAAGTGGAAACACCATATATTTT. Translated, it gives CASRQQGLSGNTIYF.

V is TRBV5-1 and J is TRBJ1-2; D perhaps matches TRBD1 (5 bases). The CDR3 consists of 15 residues. The germline V and J ends were trimmed by 3 bases and 8 bases, with 20 bases remaining between them. The germline gives CDR1 SGHRS, CDR2 YFSETQ. The CDR3 sequence: CASSSGGAMDGGYTF. CDR3 bases: TGCGCCAGCAGCTCGGGAGGGGCGATGGATGGGGGCTACACCTTC.

This CDR3 reads CASSSTGTNTGELFF. The CDR3, as DNA: TGTGCCAGCAGTTCGACAGGCACGAACACCGGGGAGCTGTTTTTT. The chain couples TRBV28 to TRBJ2-2, with D possibly matching TRBD1 (6 bases). The CDR3 runs to 15 residues. Trimming took 4 bases from V and 0 from J, leaving 9 bases between them. The germline CDR1 and CDR2 sequences are MDHEN and SYDVKM.

The gene calls are TRBV4-2 and TRBJ2-3, with D hard to call. The V end lost 0 bases, the J end lost 3 bases, and 10 bases lay between the germline ends. The CDR3 is 15 amino acids. Germline CDR1 is LGHNA and CDR2 is YNFKEQ. The CDR3 reads CASSQDKVATDTQYF. CDR3 nucleotides: TGTGCCAGCAGCCAAGACAAAGTAGCAACAGATACGCAGTATTTT.